These 7 T cell receptor beta chains were all obtained from the same sample, sequenced in a study of T cells after yellow fever vaccination. TCRdb fed the 5' RACE reads into MiXCR, producing one record per CDR3 protein. In the table there are approximately 250,000 distinct CDR3 sequences, roughly 4% of which are singletons. This material consisted of PBMCs, taken 15 days after the yellow fever booster vaccination. The receptors were gathered from a man between 18 and 29 years old who received the YFV17D yellow fever vaccine.

This clonotype came up a few times. The V gene is TRBV30, the J gene TRBJ1-2, with D perhaps TRBD1 (5 bases). The CDR3 is 13 residues long. Trimming left V 0 bases short and J 13 bases short, with 18 bases between. CDR1 is GTSNPN and CDR2 is SVGIG in the germline V gene (reference sequence). The CDR3: CAWSVPHHRPGTF. CDR3 nucleotide sequence: TGTGCCTGGAGTGTACCCCACCACAGGCCCGGCACCTTC.

This clonotype was counted at least ten times. This sequence joins TRBV5-5 and TRBJ1-4, with D hard to call. Trimming removed 4 bases from V and 6 bases from J, with 16 bases in between. The CDR3 spans 15 residues. Germline V gene data show CDR1 as SGHKS and CDR2 as YYEKEE (reference sequence). CDR3 in amino acids: CASSPSSFGYEKLFF. In nucleotides, the CDR3 is TGTGCCAGCAGCCCCTCATCGTTTGGTTATGAAAAACTGTTTTTT.

This clonotype appeared many times. The rearrangement uses TRBV6-1 and TRBJ2-7, with TRBD1 matching 7 bases. The V gene's germline CDR1 is MNHNS and CDR2 SASEGT. CDR3 length: 15 residues. V lost 5 bases to trimming and J lost 3 bases; unmatched junction nucleotides: 10. The CDR3 DNA reads as TGTGCCAGCAGTATGGAACAGGGGAGAATCTACGAGCAGTACTTC. Protein product: CASSMEQGRIYEQYF.

This clonotype was seen many times. The chain links TRBV6-6 to TRBJ1-2; no reliable D call. Trimming left V 7 bases short and J 4 bases short, with 13 bases between. The length of the CDR3 is 13 residues. Looked up from germline, CDR1 is MNHNY and CDR2 is SVGAGI (reference sequence). DNA for the CDR3: TGTGCCAGCATTGGGCAGGCGATCTATGGCTACACCTTC. Its protein product is CASIGQAIYGYTF.

This clonotype was found many times. V and J are TRBV5-1 and TRBJ1-1; 8 bases map to TRBD1. Looked up from germline, CDR1 is SGHRS and CDR2 is YFSETQ. There are 15 residues in the CDR3. V shed 2 bases and J 1 base; nucleotides not matched to a gene: 4. The CDR3 region is CASSLTGTGNTEAFF. CDR3 nucleotide sequence: TGCGCCAGCAGCTTAACCGGGACAGGGAACACTGAAGCTTTCTTT.

This clonotype has at least ten counts. The V gene is TRBV20-1, the J gene TRBJ2-7; D remains ambiguous. The CDR3 extends over 14 amino acids. V shed 2 bases and J shed 2 bases, with 13 bases lying between them. Germline V CDR1 and CDR2: DFQATT, SNEGSKA (reference sequence). CDR3 DNA: TGCAGTGCTAGAACCTCGGGTCTTCCCTACGAGCAGTACTTC. Translated: CSARTSGLPYEQYF.

This clonotype was observed at least ten times. The chain carries TRBV5-1 and TRBJ2-7; D is ambiguous. The CDR3 is 14 residues long. Germline V gene data show CDR1 as SGHRS and CDR2 as YFSETQ. Trimming pared 0 bases from V and 3 bases from J, leaving 10 bases between. The CDR3: CASSLGGDGYEQYV. The CDR3 DNA reads as TGCGCCAGCAGCTTGGGTGGCGACGGCTACGAGCAGTACGTC.